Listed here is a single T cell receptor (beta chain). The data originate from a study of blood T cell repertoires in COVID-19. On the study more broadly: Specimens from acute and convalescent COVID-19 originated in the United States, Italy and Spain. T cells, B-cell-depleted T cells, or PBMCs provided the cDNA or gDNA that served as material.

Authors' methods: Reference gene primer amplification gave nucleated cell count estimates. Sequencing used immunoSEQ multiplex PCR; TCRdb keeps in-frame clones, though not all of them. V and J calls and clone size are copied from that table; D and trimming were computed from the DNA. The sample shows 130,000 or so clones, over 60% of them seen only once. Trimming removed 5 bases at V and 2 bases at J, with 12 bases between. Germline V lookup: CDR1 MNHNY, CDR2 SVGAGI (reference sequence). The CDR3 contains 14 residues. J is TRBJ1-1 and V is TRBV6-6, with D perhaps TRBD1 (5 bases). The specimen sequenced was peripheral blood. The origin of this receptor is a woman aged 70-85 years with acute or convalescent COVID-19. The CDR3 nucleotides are TGTGCCAGCAGTGCGTTGACAGATAACACTGAAGCTTTCTTT. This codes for CASSALTDNTEAFF.